The 28 T cell receptor beta chains listed next were all sequenced from one sample in a study of cytomegalovirus exposure and HLA in healthy donors. The primer mix had 60 Vbeta and 13 Jbeta primers. The method was immunoSEQ multiplex PCR; TCRdb's version includes in-frame clones alone and lacks a portion of them. The sample shows 35,000 to 50,000 clones, about 85% of them seen only once. Material: PBMCs. These receptor sequences come from a man in his fifties or sixties in good health and CMV-seronegative.

V usage is TRBV14 and J usage is TRBJ1-1, with TRBD1 matching 9 bases. Per the germline V gene, CDR1 is SGHDN and CDR2 is FVKESK. Losses at the gene ends were 4 bases for V and 7 bases for J; bases not matched to a gene: 13. CDR3 length equals 16 residues. CDR3 sequence: CASSLSRDRERGEAFF. In nucleotides, the CDR3 is TGTGCCAGCAGCCTCTCTCGGGACAGGGAGAGAGGTGAAGCTTTCTTT.

The rearrangement links TRBV4-1 to TRBJ2-7; 10 bases fit TRBD1. With 4 bases clipped from V and 2 bases from J, the junction kept 11 bases outside the gene matches. Germline CDR1 and CDR2: MGHRA and YSYEKL. The CDR3 length is 17 residues. CDR3 in amino acids: CASSLRPGTGDPYEQYF. CDR3 coding DNA: TGCGCCAGCAGCCTCCGGCCTGGGACAGGGGACCCCTACGAGCAGTACTTC.

The rearrangement joins TRBV5-1 to TRBJ2-2; unclear D gene. The CDR3 has 15 amino acids. V lost 0 bases to trimming and J lost 5 bases, with 11 bases between them. Germline CDR1 is SGHRS and CDR2 is YFSETQ. CDR3 sequence (DNA): TGCGCCAGCAGCTTGGCCGCGGAGCAAACCGGGGAGCTGTTTTTT. It yields the protein CASSLAAEQTGELFF.

The chain recombines TRBV28 with TRBJ2-7, with 7 positions matching TRBD2. The CDR3 sequence is 14 residues long. The V gene end was trimmed by 7 bases and the J gene end by 4 bases; junction bases not matched to a gene: 10. Germline V gene sequence: CDR1 MDHEN, CDR2 SYDVKM. CDR3: CASTQGRAGYEQYF. In nucleotides, the CDR3 is TGTGCCAGCACCCAAGGGAGGGCGGGGTACGAGCAGTACTTC.

Here the CDR3 reads CASSPRGGAGGDPYEQYF. CDR3 nucleotides: TGTGCCAGCAGCCCCCGGGGGGGGGCGGGTGGGGACCCCTACGAGCAGTACTTC. The chain couples TRBV9 to TRBJ2-7; 8 nucleotides match TRBD2. This CDR3 contains 18 residues. V shed 4 bases and J 2 bases; nucleotides not matched to a gene: 17. The germline V gene encodes CDR1 SGDLS and CDR2 YYNGEE.

The chain recombines TRBV6-1 with TRBJ2-1; the D is unclear. The length of the CDR3 is 12 residues. Per germline, CDR1 MNHNS and CDR2 SASEGT. The germline V and J ends were trimmed by 8 bases and 4 bases, with 9 bases remaining between them. The CDR3 bases are TGTGCCAGCGTTGGCGGTTACAATGAGCAGTTCTTC. Translating it yields CASVGGYNEQFF.

The chain employs TRBV5-1 and TRBJ1-5; D is ambiguous. Trimming stripped 1 base from V and 3 bases from J, with 11 bases between. Germline V CDR1 and CDR2: SGHRS, YFSETQ. The CDR3 spans 15 residues. The CDR3 loop is CASSLSGQINQPQHF. In DNA form, the CDR3 reads TGCGCCAGCAGCTTGAGTGGGCAGATCAATCAGCCCCAGCATTTT.

This clone has a single count. The CDR3 is CASSQDLGRDGYTF. The CDR3 coding sequence is TGCGCCAGCAGCCAAGATCTCGGGAGGGATGGCTACACCTTC. The chain recombines TRBV4-1 with TRBJ1-2; no reliable D call. CDR1 is MGHRA, CDR2 YSYEKL, per germline. Trimming took off 0 bases at V and 6 bases at J, with 11 bases between the two ends. The CDR3 runs 14 residues.

The V call is TRBV7-9, the J call TRBJ2-3, with TRBD2 identical over 8 bases. The CDR3 sequence is 16 residues long. The V gene's germline CDR1 is SEHNR and CDR2 FQNEAQ (reference sequence). The J segment lost 1 base and the V segment lost 2 bases, leaving 5 bases of the junction unmatched. The CDR3 nucleotides read TGTGCCAGCAGCTTAAGACTAGCGAAACGCACAGATACGCAGTATTTT. Translated, it gives CASSLRLAKRTDTQYF.

The chain links TRBV10-3 to TRBJ2-7, with 8 positions matching TRBD1. The germline V gene has CDR1 ENHRY and CDR2 SYGVKD. The CDR3 covers 12 residues. Unmatched junction bases numbered 3, after V lost 6 bases and J lost 5 bases. This chain's CDR3 is CAISQDRDEQYF. In DNA, the CDR3 is TGTGCCATCAGCCAGGACAGGGACGAGCAGTACTTC.

The chain couples TRBV28 to TRBJ2-5; 10 nucleotides agree with TRBD2. The length of the CDR3 is 16 residues. Germline assignment: CDR1 MDHEN and CDR2 SYDVKM. J gave up 5 bases and V 3 bases, and 9 bases lay outside the gene matches. CDR3 nucleotides: TGTGCCAGCAGTTTTGAGTTTAGCGGGGGGCCGGAGACCCAGTACTTC. The encoded protein is CASSFEFSGGPETQYF. Based on the CDR3 plus reference TRBV28 and TRBJ2-5, the full variable domain is DVKVTQSSRYLVKRTGEKVFLECVQDMDHENMFWYRQDPGLGLRLIYFSYDVKMKEKGDIPEGYSVSREKKERFSLILESASTNQTSMYLCASSFEFSGGPETQYFGPGTRLLVL.

J is TRBJ1-2 and V is TRBV6-5, with TRBD1 matching 8 bases. V shed 4 bases, J shed 6 bases, and the junction held 4 bases outside the gene matches. CDR1 and CDR2 from the germline V gene are MNHEY and SVGAGI. This CDR3 has 13 residues. The CDR3 here is CASSSTGVDGYTF. CDR3 nucleotide sequence: TGTGCCAGCAGTTCGACAGGGGTGGATGGCTACACCTTC.

This clone has just a few counts. J is TRBJ2-7 and V is TRBV9; D possibly corresponds to TRBD2 (7 bases). V was clipped by 0 bases and J by 4 bases, with 17 bases between them. CDR1 and CDR2 (germline): SGDLS, YYNGEE. The CDR3 runs 16 residues. CDR3 residues: CASSVEARGALYEQYF. The DNA of the CDR3 is TGTGCCAGCAGCGTAGAAGCCCGGGGGGCTCTTTACGAGCAGTACTTC.

The chain recombines TRBV6-5 with TRBJ1-2, with a possible D match to TRBD1 (6 bases). The CDR3 has 15 residues. Trimming stripped 2 bases from V and 7 bases from J, with 17 bases between. The germline gives CDR1 MNHEY, CDR2 SVGAGI. The CDR3 region has the DNA TGTGCCAGCAGTTACGACTCCCCATCAGGGGTTGGCTACACCTTC. Protein sequence: CASSYDSPSGVGYTF.

The chain joins TRBV7-2 to TRBJ2-3; a possible D gene is TRBD2 (6 bases). Trimming removed 5 bases at V and 0 bases at J, with 12 bases between. The CDR3 spans 15 residues. Germline-derived CDR1 and CDR2 are SGHTA and FQGNSA. CDR3 bases: TGTGCCAGCAGCCAACTTAGCGGTAGCACAGATACGCAGTATTTT. This translates into CASSQLSGSTDTQYF.

The chain links TRBV28 to TRBJ2-4, with a weak D call TRBD1 (5 bases). Trimming pared 8 bases from V and 1 base from J, leaving 15 bases between. The CDR3 runs 15 residues. Germline V gene sequence: CDR1 MDHEN, CDR2 SYDVKM. DNA of the CDR3: TGTGCCAGCTCCTCACCAGGGCCGGCCAAAAACATTCAGTACTTC. Amino acids: CASSSPGPAKNIQYF. Complete variable domain (other parts from reference TRBV28 and TRBJ2-4): DVKVTQSSRYLVKRTGEKVFLECVQDMDHENMFWYRQDPGLGLRLIYFSYDVKMKEKGDIPEGYSVSREKKERFSLILESASTNQTSMYLCASSSPGPAKNIQYFGAGTRLSVL.

The table lists this clone with a few counts. The V and J genes are TRBV9 and TRBJ2-3; D may be TRBD2 (6 bases). The CDR3 covers 15 residues. The germline V and J ends were trimmed by 4 bases and 0 bases, with 12 bases remaining between them. The V gene's germline CDR1 is SGDLS and CDR2 YYNGEE. This CDR3 reads CASSFGGTSTDTQYF. DNA of the CDR3: TGTGCCAGCAGCTTTGGAGGGACTAGCACAGATACGCAGTATTTT.

The chain carries TRBV19 and TRBJ1-5; D is perhaps TRBD1 (6 bases). CDR1 and CDR2 from the germline V gene are LNHDA and SQIVND (reference sequence). The V and J ends lost 8 bases and 3 bases respectively, with 11 bases between them. The CDR3 length is 13 residues. The CDR3 here is CASSTGFNQPQHF. The CDR3 nucleotides read TGTGCCAGTTCGACAGGATTCAATCAGCCCCAGCATTTT. Full variable domain (outside the CDR3, taken from reference TRBV19 and TRBJ1-5): DGGITQSPKYLFRKEGQNVTLSCEQNLNHDAMYWYRQDPGQGLRLIYYSQIVNDFQKGDIAEGYSVSREKKESFPLTVTSAQKNPTAFYLCASSTGFNQPQHFGDGTRLSIL.

The rearrangement links TRBV5-8 to TRBJ2-3, with D possibly matching TRBD2 (5 bases). CDR1 is SGHTS and CDR2 is YDEGEE in the germline V gene. Between the trimmed V and J ends, which lost 6 bases and 8 bases, there was a span of 16 bases. CDR3 size: 13 residues. CDR3 region: CASTQVLAGTQYF. The CDR3 DNA follows: TGTGCCAGCACCCAGGTTCTTGCGGGTACGCAGTATTTT.

This clone turned up a few times. The chain has TRBV19 and TRBJ1-1, with 8 bases fitting TRBD1. The CDR3 is 14 residues long. From germline, CDR1 is LNHDA and CDR2 SQIVND (reference sequence). V shed 7 bases, J shed 1 base, and the junction held 5 bases outside the gene matches. In DNA form, the CDR3 reads TGTGCCAGTAACGCCGGGACAGGGAACACTGAAGCTTTCTTT. It translates to CASNAGTGNTEAFF.

The chain couples TRBV4-1 to TRBJ2-1; 9 bases line up with TRBD2. The CDR3 is made up of 17 amino acids. V lost 0 bases to trimming and J lost 3 bases; unmatched junction nucleotides: 6. Germline assignment: CDR1 MGHRA and CDR2 YSYEKL. CDR3 in amino acids: CASSQEVLAGHYNEQFF. Here the CDR3 DNA reads TGCGCCAGCAGCCAAGAGGTGCTAGCGGGGCACTACAATGAGCAGTTCTTC.

The V gene is TRBV4-3, the J gene TRBJ2-3; TRBD2 is a possible D gene (5 bases). Trimming removed 0 bases at V and 6 bases at J, with 16 bases between. The CDR3 covers 16 residues. Per the germline V gene, CDR1 is LGHNA and CDR2 is YSLEER. The CDR3 nucleotides read TGCGCCAGCAGCCAAGATCTGGCGGGTGGGAGTGATACGCAGTATTTT. Its protein is CASSQDLAGGSDTQYF.

V usage is TRBV9 and J usage is TRBJ1-1; 7 bases match TRBD1. Germline lookup yields CDR1 SGDLS and CDR2 YYNGEE. The CDR3 is 14 amino acids. V shed 0 bases, J shed 7 bases, and the junction held 6 bases outside the gene matches. DNA for the CDR3: TGTGCCAGCAGCGTAGTGGACAGGACCTTTGAAGCTTTCTTT. This gives the protein CASSVVDRTFEAFF. Combining the CDR3 with reference TRBV9 and TRBJ1-1 gives the whole variable domain DSGVTQTPKHLITATGQRVTLRCSPRSGDLSVYWYQQSLDQGLQFLIQYYNGEERAKGNILERFSAQQFPDLHSELNLSSLELGDSALYFCASSVVDRTFEAFFGQGTRLTVV.

This chain joins TRBV5-4 and TRBJ1-2, with D maybe TRBD1 (6 bases). CDR1 and CDR2 (germline): SGHNT, YYREEE (reference sequence). This CDR3 is 14 amino acids long. V was pared by 4 bases and J by 7 bases, with 17 bases between. Here the CDR3 reads CASSTSSGVIGYTF. In DNA form, the CDR3 reads TGTGCCAGCAGCACGTCGTCAGGGGTCATTGGCTACACCTTC. Full variable domain (remainder filled in from reference TRBV5-4 and TRBJ1-2): ETGVTQSPTHLIKTRGQQVTLRCSSQSGHNTVSWYQQALGQGPQFIFQYYREEENGRGNFPPRFSGLQFPNYSSELNVNALELDDSALYLCASSTSSGVIGYTFGSGTRLTVV.

The chain is built from TRBV11-3 and TRBJ2-2; no clear D gene. The CDR3 consists of 13 residues. Germline V gene lookup returns CDR1 SGHNT and CDR2 YENEEA. Between the trimmed V and J ends, which lost 2 bases and 4 bases, there was a span of 5 bases. The CDR3 bases are TGTGCCAGCAGCTTACAGGCCACCGGGGAGCTGTTTTTT. It codes for CASSLQATGELFF.

The CDR3 bases are TGCGCCAGCATCTCGAGGCAAGGGGAATACAATGAGCAGTTCTTC. Amino acid sequence: CASISRQGEYNEQFF. V is TRBV5-1 and J is TRBJ2-1; possibly TRBD1 for D (5 bases). From germline, CDR1 is SGHRS and CDR2 YFSETQ. This CDR3 is 15 amino acids long. V gave up 6 bases and J gave up 4 bases, with 17 bases separating them.

The rearrangement joins TRBV4-2 to TRBJ2-2; 12 bases agree with TRBD2. Trimming cost V 5 bases and J 1 base; bases outside gene matches: 8. The CDR3 consists of 18 residues. Germline V gene lookup returns CDR1 LGHNA and CDR2 YNFKEQ. The CDR3 reads CASSDLSGLAGNTGELFF. The DNA for the CDR3 is TGTGCCAGCAGCGACCTCTCGGGACTAGCGGGGAACACCGGGGAGCTGTTTTTT.

The genes are TRBV28 and TRBJ1-5; D uncertain. V lost 2 bases, J lost 5 bases, and 7 bases lay in between. The CDR3 covers 13 residues. Germline CDR1 and CDR2: MDHEN and SYDVKM. The CDR3 sequence: CASSLGQHQPQHF. Written as DNA, the CDR3 is TGTGCCAGCAGTTTAGGGCAGCATCAGCCCCAGCATTTT.